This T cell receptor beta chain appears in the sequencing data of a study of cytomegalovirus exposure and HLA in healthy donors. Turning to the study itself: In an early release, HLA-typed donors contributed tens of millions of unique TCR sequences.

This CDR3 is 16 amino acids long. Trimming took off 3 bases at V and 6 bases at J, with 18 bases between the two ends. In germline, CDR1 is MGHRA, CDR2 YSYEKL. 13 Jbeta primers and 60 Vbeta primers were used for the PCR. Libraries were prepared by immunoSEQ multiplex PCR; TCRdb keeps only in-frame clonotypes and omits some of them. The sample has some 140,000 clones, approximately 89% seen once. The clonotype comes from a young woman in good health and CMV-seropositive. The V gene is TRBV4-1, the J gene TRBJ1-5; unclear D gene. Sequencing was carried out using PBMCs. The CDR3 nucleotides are TGCGCCAGCAGCCAGGGGAGGACCCTCTCGGGTCAGCCCCAGCATTTT. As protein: CASSQGRTLSGQPQHF.